The rows below give T cell receptor beta chains drawn from one sample of a study of cytomegalovirus exposure and HLA in healthy donors. The table came from immunoSEQ multiplex PCR; TCRdb's copy has only in-frame clones and leaves some out. The sample consists of 130,000 or so clones, more than 80% of them appearing once. The source material was PBMCs. All receptors derive from a middle-aged man in good health and CMV-seronegative. Both conserved end residues are part of each CDR3. The order of the fields is J gene, CDR3 length, V gene, D gene, clone size, CDR3 protein, CDR3 DNA. The D gene is left open where the match is weak. Not all rows give a size; the values are once, few, many and, for expanded clones, a class.

>TRBJ2-1|15|TRBV6-5|-|few
CASSLVPGQTNEQFF
TGTGCCAGCAGTCTAGTCCCGGGACAAACCAATGAGCAGTTCTTC
>TRBJ1-3|13|TRBV14|-|-
CASSPLGVNTIYF
TGTGCCAGCAGCCCCTTAGGGGTTAACACCATATATTTT
>TRBJ1-1|18|TRBV18|TRBD1|once
CASSPPNMGQGPNTEAFF
TGTGCCAGCTCACCACCGAATATGGGACAGGGACCAAACACTGAAGCTTTCTTT
>TRBJ2-6|15|TRBV6-5|-|-
CAAQALLGGANVLTF
TGTGCCGCCCAGGCCCTTTTAGGTGGGGCCAACGTCCTGACTTTC
>TRBJ2-3|16|TRBV11-3|-|-
CASSLHSGEGADTQYF
TGTGCCAGCAGCCTACACTCGGGAGAAGGAGCAGATACGCAGTATTTT
>TRBJ2-7|14|TRBV28|-|-
CASRTPGRGGEQYF
TGTGCCAGCAGGACTCCGGGCAGGGGTGGGGAGCAGTACTTC
>TRBJ2-7|13|TRBV6-1|-|-
CASRRDVLQEQYF
TGTGCCAGCAGGCGGGACGTATTGCAGGAGCAGTACTTC
>TRBJ2-7|11|TRBV11-2|-|-
CASSHKYEQYF
TGTGCCAGCAGCCACAAGTACGAGCAGTACTTC
>TRBJ1-2|17|TRBV19|TRBD1|-
CASSASGTGSVIYGYTF
TGTGCCAGTAGTGCCTCCGGGACAGGGAGTGTTATCTATGGCTACACCTTC
>TRBJ1-4|15|TRBV4-3|-|-
CASSQRPGQDEKLFF
TGCGCCAGCAGCCAGCGGCCAGGGCAGGATGAAAAACTGTTTTTT
>TRBJ1-1|12|TRBV29-1|-|-
CSATGPNTEAFF
TGCAGCGCGACAGGACCGAACACTGAAGCTTTCTTT
>TRBJ2-1|15|TRBV2|-|-
CASSAQSGHYNEQFF
TGTGCCAGCAGTGCCCAGAGCGGTCACTACAATGAGCAGTTCTTC
>TRBJ1-5|13|TRBV15|-|-
CATRPGYNQPQHF
TGTGCCACCAGGCCAGGGTACAATCAGCCCCAGCATTTT
>TRBJ2-3|15|TRBV5-4|TRBD2|-
CASSLSAGGPDTQYF
TGTGCCAGCAGCTTATCAGCGGGAGGCCCAGATACGCAGTATTTT
>TRBJ1-5|14|TRBV28|-|once
CASSLGGAHQPQHF
TGTGCCAGCAGTCTCGGGGGTGCGCATCAGCCCCAGCATTTT
>TRBJ1-4|15|TRBV5-1|-|-
CASSPGDTYNEKLFF
TGCGCCAGCAGCCCCGGGGACACCTATAATGAAAAACTGTTTTTT
>TRBJ1-4|14|TRBV5-6|-|-
CASSLLAASEKLFF
TGTGCCAGCAGCTTGTTGGCAGCTAGTGAAAAACTGTTTTTT
>TRBJ2-1|16|TRBV28|TRBD2|-
CASSLPRTSGRYEQFF
TGTGCCAGCAGTTTGCCAAGGACTAGCGGGAGGTATGAGCAGTTCTTC
>TRBJ2-1|14|TRBV23-1|-|-
CASSLPSNYNEQFF
TGCGCCAGCAGTCTCCCTAGCAACTACAATGAGCAGTTCTTC
>TRBJ1-2|14|TRBV11-3|-|-
CASSFSKGRRGYTF
TGTGCCAGCAGCTTTTCTAAGGGGCGGCGTGGCTACACCTTC
>TRBJ1-1|16|TRBV11-2|TRBD1|few
CASSWGQASLNTEAFF
TGTGCCAGCAGCTGGGGACAGGCTAGCCTAAACACTGAAGCTTTCTTT
>TRBJ2-6|16|TRBV7-9|TRBD1|few
CASSSNRGLGANVLTF
TGTGCCAGCAGCTCAAACAGGGGGCTCGGGGCCAACGTCCTGACTTTC
>TRBJ2-7|14|TRBV7-2|-|-
CASSFRGWRDEQYF
TGTGCCAGCAGCTTTCGTGGGTGGAGGGACGAGCAGTACTTC
>TRBJ1-1|13|TRBV4-3|-|-
CASSQTVNTEAFF
TGCGCCAGCAGCCAAACAGTGAACACTGAAGCTTTCTTT
>TRBJ2-3|16|TRBV10-3|TRBD2|-
CAISELLAGGTDTQYF
TGTGCCATCAGTGAGCTGTTGGCGGGAGGCACAGATACGCAGTATTTT
>TRBJ1-6|15|TRBV7-9|TRBD1|few
CASSSRQGMNSPLHF
TGTGCCAGCAGCTCTAGACAGGGGATGAATTCACCCCTCCACTTT
>TRBJ2-1|15|TRBV25-1|TRBD2|-
CASTVLLAGTNEQFF
TGTGCCAGCACCGTCCTTCTAGCGGGTACGAATGAGCAGTTCTTC
>TRBJ1-6|16|TRBV4-2|TRBD1|-
CASSQGQGVLYSPLHF
TGTGCCAGCAGCCAGGGACAGGGGGTACTTTATTCACCCCTCCACTTT
>TRBJ2-2|17|TRBV5-5|TRBD1|-
CASSSEDRGRDTGELFF
TGTGCCAGCAGCTCGGAGGACAGGGGGCGAGACACCGGGGAGCTGTTTTTT
>TRBJ2-3|15|TRBV5-6|TRBD1|-
CASSFGTGLKDTQYF
TGTGCCAGCAGCTTCGGGACAGGGCTAAAGGATACGCAGTATTTT
>TRBJ1-1|14|TRBV5-1|TRBD1|-
CANSPGTVNTEAFF
TGCGCCAACAGCCCCGGGACAGTGAACACTGAAGCTTTCTTT
>TRBJ1-3|14|TRBV4-3|-|many
CASSQGASGNTIYF
TGCGCCAGCAGCCAAGGGGCATCTGGAAACACCATATATTTT
>TRBJ2-6|15|TRBV5-1|-|-
CASSLVLSGANVLTF
TGCGCCAGCAGCTTGGTCTTGTCTGGGGCCAACGTCCTGACTTTC
>TRBJ2-7|14|TRBV6-6|TRBD1|-
CASSRTGESYEQYF
TGTGCCAGCAGTCGGACAGGGGAGAGCTACGAGCAGTACTTC
>TRBJ2-7|15|TRBV9|TRBD2|-
CASSAGTSGAYEQYF
TGTGCCAGCAGCGCCGGGACTAGCGGAGCCTACGAGCAGTACTTC
>TRBJ2-1|16|TRBV5-6|-|-
CASSLLAVSSYNEQFF
TGTGCCAGCAGCTTGTTAGCGGTGAGCTCCTACAATGAGCAGTTCTTC
>TRBJ2-5|16|TRBV7-9|TRBD1|-
CASSPRTGVLSETQYF
TGTGCCAGCAGTCCAAGGACAGGGGTCCTTTCCGAGACCCAGTACTTC
>TRBJ2-1|14|TRBV19|TRBD1|few
CARGTAYNYNEQFF
TGTGCCAGGGGGACAGCCTACAACTACAATGAGCAGTTCTTC
>TRBJ1-3|15|TRBV9|-|-
CASSVSTSSGNTIYF
TGTGCCAGCAGCGTCTCAACCAGCTCTGGAAACACCATATATTTT
>TRBJ1-5|15|TRBV5-5|-|-
CASSWNPGNNQPQHF
TGTGCCAGCAGCTGGAACCCGGGTAACAATCAGCCCCAGCATTTT
>TRBJ2-5|18|TRBV10-2|TRBD1|-
CASSARPTRQGVKETQYF
TGCGCCAGCAGTGCGAGGCCCACGAGACAGGGAGTAAAGGAGACCCAGTACTTC
>TRBJ1-6|16|TRBV7-6|TRBD1|-
CASSRTGAWEDSPLHF
TGTGCCAGCAGCCGTACAGGGGCCTGGGAGGATTCACCCCTCCACTTT
>TRBJ1-1|15|TRBV11-2|-|-
CASSLEGRVGTEAFF
TGTGCCAGCAGCTTAGAGGGGAGGGTTGGCACTGAAGCTTTCTTT
>TRBJ2-1|20|TRBV19|TRBD2|-
CASSIDPGTSGRRSYNEQFF
TGTGCCAGTAGTATAGACCCAGGGACTAGCGGGAGGAGGTCCTACAATGAGCAGTTCTTC
>TRBJ2-6|20|TRBV4-1|TRBD1|-
CASSQGQGGQGGSGANVLTF
TGCGCCAGCAGCCAAGGGCAGGGAGGACAGGGCGGATCTGGGGCCAACGTCCTGACTTTC
>TRBJ2-1|14|TRBV7-9|-|-
CASSFSGPTDEQFF
TGTGCCAGCAGCTTTAGCGGACCGACGGATGAGCAGTTCTTC
>TRBJ1-2|16|TRBV25-1|-|-
CASSSPGAGTNYGYTF
TGTGCCAGCAGTTCACCTGGGGCGGGGACTAACTATGGCTACACCTTC
>TRBJ1-6|17|TRBV2|-|-
CASSELARSSYNSPLHF
TGTGCCAGCAGTGAACTGGCGAGGAGCTCCTATAATTCACCCCTCCACTTT
>TRBJ1-1|15|TRBV4-1|-|-
CASSLLTAGDAEAFF
TGCGCCAGCAGCCTACTAACTGCGGGGGACGCTGAAGCTTTCTTT
>TRBJ1-1|18|TRBV5-1|TRBD1|-
CASSPTWTGGAASTEAFF
TGCGCCAGCAGCCCTACCTGGACAGGGGGCGCCGCGAGCACTGAAGCTTTCTTT
>TRBJ1-3|16|TRBV19|-|-
CASTLDGGSSGNTIYF
TGTGCCAGTACTTTGGACGGTGGGAGCTCTGGAAACACCATATATTTT
>TRBJ1-3|17|TRBV7-3|-|-
CASSSLPTGASGNTIYF
TGTGCCAGCAGCTCCCTACCGACAGGAGCCTCTGGAAACACCATATATTTT
>TRBJ2-5|16|TRBV19|-|-
CASSITPQGMAETQYF
TGTGCCAGTAGTATAACGCCTCAGGGGATGGCAGAGACCCAGTACTTC
>TRBJ1-4|15|TRBV6-6|TRBD1|-
CASSFSGTGNEKLFF
TGTGCCAGCAGTTTCTCCGGGACAGGGAATGAAAAACTGTTTTTT
>TRBJ1-3|14|TRBV30|TRBD1|-
CAFSRDSAGNTIYF
TGTGCCTTTTCCCGGGACAGCGCTGGAAACACCATATATTTT
>TRBJ2-5|10|TRBV30|-|few
CAWSLETQYF
TGTGCCTGGAGTCTGGAGACCCAGTACTTC
>TRBJ2-4|16|TRBV4-3|TRBD2|-
CASSRNLAEGKNSQYF
TGCGCCAGCAGCCGGAACCTAGCGGAGGGTAAAAACAGTCAGTACTTC
>TRBJ1-4|14|TRBV19|-|-
CASMTDATNEKLFF
TGTGCCAGTATGACAGATGCAACTAATGAAAAACTGTTTTTT
>TRBJ1-1|15|TRBV7-9|-|-
CASSLAGGGGTEAFF
TGTGCCAGCAGCTTAGCAGGAGGGGGGGGCACTGAAGCTTTCTTT
>TRBJ2-7|14|TRBV11-2|-|-
CASSFGTGSYEQYF
TGTGCCAGCAGCTTCGGCACGGGCTCCTACGAGCAGTACTTC